The 15 T cell receptor beta chains given below trace back to one sample, sequenced in a study of identical twins' blood T cells. A single record per CDR3 protein comes from TCRdb applying MiXCR to the 5' RACE reads. This sample has 300,000 to 450,000 distinct CDR3 sequences, with more than 25% found just once. Sequencing was carried out using PBMCs. Receptors were obtained from a woman between 18 and 50 years old in good health.

The V gene is TRBV20-1, the J gene TRBJ2-3; D is perhaps TRBD1 or TRBD2 (5 bases each). The V gene's germline CDR1 is DFQATT and CDR2 SNEGSKA (reference sequence). This CDR3 region has 14 residues. Trimming stripped 3 bases from V and 2 bases from J, with 12 bases between. This chain's CDR3 is CSASRGTITDTQYF. Here the CDR3 DNA reads TGCAGTGCTAGCCGTGGGACCATCACAGATACGCAGTATTTT.

This clonotype was counted only a few times. The V gene is TRBV20-1, the J gene TRBJ1-3, with D perhaps TRBD1 (6 bases). The CDR3 sequence is 14 residues long. The germline V gene encodes CDR1 DFQATT and CDR2 SNEGSKA (reference sequence). Trimming stripped 1 base from V and 4 bases from J, with 11 bases between. DNA of the CDR3: TGCAGTGCTAGAGGAGGGGGGGTCGGAAACACCATATATTTT. Translating it yields CSARGGGVGNTIYF.

In its sample, this clonotype was seen once. This chain's CDR3 is CRVTRLNTEAFF. In DNA form, the CDR3 reads TGCAGGGTGACCAGGTTGAACACTGAAGCTTTCTTT. V usage is TRBV20-1 and J usage is TRBJ1-1; no firm D call. From germline, CDR1 is DFQATT and CDR2 SNEGSKA (reference sequence). The CDR3 is 12 residues long.

This clonotype was observed at least ten times. The rearrangement links TRBV6-2 or TRBV6-3 to TRBJ1-1; D gene ambiguous. The CDR3 totals 12 residues. V lost 8 bases and J 4 bases, leaving 11 bases between the germline ends. Germline CDR1 reads MNHEY; CDR2 reads SVGEGT. The DNA of the CDR3 is TGTGCCAGCTTACTGGAAGGCACTGAAGCTTTCTTT. Translation: CASLLEGTEAFF.

This clonotype was recorded only once. J is TRBJ2-7 and V is TRBV14, with 8 bases aligning to TRBD2. Trimming cost V 7 bases and J 4 bases; bases outside gene matches: 6. Germline CDR1 SGHDN, CDR2 FVKESK. The CDR3 runs 13 residues. The chain's CDR3 is CASNAGLAYEQYF. CDR3 DNA: TGTGCCAGCAACGCCGGACTAGCTTACGAGCAGTACTTC.

The genes are TRBV7-9 and TRBJ2-2; either TRBD1 or TRBD2 may fit D (5 bases each). The length of the CDR3 is 15 residues. With 7 bases removed from V and 4 bases from J, the gap between germline ends came to 16 bases. Per the germline V gene, CDR1 is SEHNR and CDR2 is FQNEAQ (reference sequence). The CDR3 nucleotides are TGTGCCAGCACAAGATCAACAGGAGGCACCGGGGAGCTGTTTTTT. Translation: CASTRSTGGTGELFF.

This clonotype was recorded many times. The chain is built from TRBV29-1 and TRBJ2-3, with D perhaps being TRBD1 or TRBD2 (5 bases each). CDR1 and CDR2 from the germline V gene are SQVTM and ANQGSEA. The CDR3 is 15 amino acids. V was shortened by 0 bases and J by 2 bases, with 12 bases between the two germline ends. The CDR3 loop is CSVEDRSGTTDTQYF. The CDR3 DNA sequence: TGCAGCGTTGAAGATAGGTCCGGGACCACAGATACGCAGTATTTT.

This clonotype was detected once. A clone one base away is much larger, so this may be a read error. This chain uses TRBV29-1 with TRBJ2-3; TRBD2 might be the D (7 bases). CDR1 is SQVTM, CDR2 ANQGSEA, per germline. This CDR3 is built from 12 residues. V was shortened by 0 bases and J by 8 bases, with 9 bases between the two germline ends. CDR3: CSVEEGGGTQYF. CDR3 nucleotides: TGCAGCGTTGAAGAGGGAGGGGGTACGCAGTATTTT.

The table lists this clonotype with many counts. The chain links TRBV20-1 to TRBJ1-2, with D uncertain. V lost 6 bases to trimming and J lost 3 bases, with 14 bases between them. The CDR3 has 13 amino acids. Germline loops: CDR1 DFQATT, CDR2 SNEGSKA (reference sequence). CDR3 sequence: CSAPTGRDYGYTF. The DNA of the CDR3 is TGCAGTGCCCCTACTGGGAGGGACTATGGCTACACCTTC.

V usage is TRBV10-3 and J usage is TRBJ2-1, with 8 bases fitting TRBD2. Germline V gives CDR1 ENHRY, CDR2 SYGVKD. V dropped 6 bases and J dropped 0; count of bases not matched to a gene: 4. CDR3 length: 15 amino acids. The CDR3 here is CAISEAGDSYNEQFF. The CDR3 DNA sequence: TGTGCCATCAGCGAAGCGGGGGACTCCTACAATGAGCAGTTCTTC.

V usage is TRBV12-3 or TRBV12-4 and J usage is TRBJ1-1; a possible D gene is TRBD1 (5 bases). Trimming cost V 2 bases and J 11 bases, with 9 bases left between them. CDR3 size: 11 residues. The CDR3 loop is CASSLRGTAFF. The CDR3 region has the DNA TGTGCCAGCAGTTTACGGGGCACCGCTTTCTTT.

The chain carries TRBV29-1 and TRBJ1-2, with D maybe TRBD1 (5 bases). Germline CDR1 SQVTM, CDR2 ANQGSEA. Trimming took 7 bases from V and 5 from J, leaving 11 bases between them. This CDR3 spans 11 amino acids. The CDR3 DNA sequence: TGCAGCGGGGACTCAGGGTATGGCTACACCTTC. It yields the protein CSGDSGYGYTF.

The rearrangement joins TRBV12-3 or TRBV12-4 to TRBJ2-3; maybe TRBD1 (6 bases). V was cut by 11 bases and J by 0 bases, with 24 bases left in between. The CDR3 totals 17 residues. The CDR3 DNA reads as TGTGCCGCCCTAGGGGGTCCAGCCCCAACTAGCACAGATACGCAGTATTTT. Amino acids: CAALGGPAPTSTDTQYF.

The J gene is TRBJ1-5, the V gene TRBV6-5; D is unclear. V was shortened by 5 bases and J by 7 bases, with 12 bases between the two germline ends. This CDR3 region has 13 residues. Germline lookup yields CDR1 MNHEY and CDR2 SVGAGI. DNA of the CDR3: TGTGCCAGCAGTCCAGGTCTCAGGCAGCCCCAGCATTTT. It encodes CASSPGLRQPQHF.

The table lists this clonotype with many counts. The chain recombines TRBV3-1 with TRBJ1-5; D unresolved. Looked up from germline, CDR1 is LGHDT and CDR2 is YNNKEL (reference sequence). The V and J ends lost 4 bases and 6 bases respectively, with 10 bases between them. This CDR3 comprises 13 residues. Here the CDR3 DNA reads TGTGCCAGCAGCCGCATGGTATCTCAGCCCCAGCATTTT. Translated: CASSRMVSQPQHF.